This entry describes one T cell receptor (beta chain). The antigen it binds to is not known. No per-base quality is available; no much larger clone lies one base away. Each collaborating institution followed its own protocols to collect whole blood in K2EDTA tubes. Collaborator samples were shipped for TCRbeta analysis as frozen whole blood, isolated PBMCs, or DNA extracted from either sample type. Sequences SGHVS (CDR1) and FQNEAQ (CDR2) are obtained from the germline V gene. The CDR3 starts with the cysteine, ends with the phenylalanine, and has 16 residues. Of all the DNA, just the CDR3 is kept, 48 bases in frame from base 1. The germline ends are 15 bases apart after V is trimmed by 4 bases and J by 2 bases. The sample belongs to a study of blood T cell repertoires in COVID-19 (dated by TCRdb to the early 2020s). Regarding the study in general: The collaborator samples originated in the United States, Italy and Spain and spanned the acute and convalescent phases of COVID-19. The material from the prospective study consisted of cDNA or gDNA derived from T cells, B-cell-depleted T cells, or PBMCs. Deeply sampled blood TCRbeta repertoires from subjects exposed to, actively infected with, or recovered from COVID-19 were included in the dataset. The repertoires were made available in a free public database intended to serve as a resource for research on the immune response to SARS-CoV-2. The samples were drawn from two sources: the first 160 participants of the ongoing ImmuneRACE study, and some 1,300 subjects contributed by 6 global collaborators. Nearly every sample came with metadata listing a de-identified subject ID, COVID-19 status, age in years and sex. Where available, HLA class I and class II types were taken from metadata supplied by the sample provider and were not determined by assay-based typing.

The immunoSEQ Assay, a bias-controlled multiplex PCR, was used to amplify TCRbeta CDR3 regions from genomic DNA. For the original study's pipeline: Nucleated cell counts per sample were estimated from amplification of reference gene primers within the assay. Sequence reads were collapsed and filtered to measure the absolute abundance of every unique TCRbeta CDR3 rearrangement. Productive Simpson clonality was computed per sample as the square root of Simpson's diversity index over productive rearrangements. TCRdb re-hosts the immuneACCESS table, in-frame sequences only. Its copies lack some clones; in the studies checked, an unresolved V gene accounts for under half of them, and the cause for the rest is not known. V, J and clone size are those of that table, while D and trimming were read from the DNA. The table for this sample lists about 300,000 clones; more than 85% of them were counted only once. The leading ten clones occupy 1.3% of the sample.

What the work shows at the level of the full study, not this receptor alone: The amount of clinical and demographic metadata varied by source and participant and was provided uncurated.

Recombination joined TRBV7-8 with TRBJ1-5; the D segment could be TRBD1, given 6 matching bases. The TCR sequence derives from a man between 65 and 85 years old with acute or convalescent COVID-19. The sample taken for sequencing was peripheral blood. Read as DNA, the sequence is TGTGCCAGCAGCTCAAACAGGGCTAGGGGCAATCAGCCCCAGCATTTT. This codes for CASSSNRARGNQPQHF.